This T cell receptor beta chain was sequenced during a study of T cells in Graves' hyperthyroidism and ophthalmopathy. Study-level results: Blood held most thyroid clonotypes expanded above 0.001 frequency.

Using RNA transcripts as the source, TCR beta CDR3 regions were amplified. HTBI primers were the set used in a first-round RT-PCR of the TCR CDR3. Each CDR3 protein gets one entry after TCRdb re-called the multiplex PCR reads with MiXCR. The sample holds hundreds of thousands of distinct CDR3 sequences, roughly a fifth seen once. As for this clonotype: The antigen is not known.

The CDR3 length is 11 residues. Germline values: CDR1 DFQATT, CDR2 SNEGSKA (reference sequence). V lost 0 bases to trimming and J lost 8 bases, with 4 bases between them. Used for diagnoses were clinical symptoms, serum thyroxine and TRAb, thyroid ultrasound and orbital computed tomography. The rearrangement joins TRBV20-1 to TRBJ1-4; D unclear. The source material was blood. The receptor comes from a man aged 45-65 years with Graves' ophthalmopathy. As DNA, the CDR3 is TGCAGTGCTAGAGATATCGAAAAACTGTTTTTT. It yields the protein CSARDIEKLFF.